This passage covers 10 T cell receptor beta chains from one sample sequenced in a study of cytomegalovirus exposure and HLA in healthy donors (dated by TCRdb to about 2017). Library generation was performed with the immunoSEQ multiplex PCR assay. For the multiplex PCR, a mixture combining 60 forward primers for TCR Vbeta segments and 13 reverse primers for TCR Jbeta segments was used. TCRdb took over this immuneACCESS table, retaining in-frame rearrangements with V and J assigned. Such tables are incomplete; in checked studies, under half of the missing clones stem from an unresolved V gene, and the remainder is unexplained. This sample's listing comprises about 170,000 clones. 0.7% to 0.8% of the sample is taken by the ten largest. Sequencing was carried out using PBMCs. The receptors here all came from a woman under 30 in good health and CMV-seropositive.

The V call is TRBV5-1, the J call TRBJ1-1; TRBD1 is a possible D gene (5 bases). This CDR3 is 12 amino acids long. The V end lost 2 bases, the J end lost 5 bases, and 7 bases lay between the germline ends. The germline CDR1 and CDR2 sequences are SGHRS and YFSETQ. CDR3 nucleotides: TGCGCCAGCAGCTTAAGGGGAACTGAAGCTTTCTTT. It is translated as CASSLRGTEAFF.

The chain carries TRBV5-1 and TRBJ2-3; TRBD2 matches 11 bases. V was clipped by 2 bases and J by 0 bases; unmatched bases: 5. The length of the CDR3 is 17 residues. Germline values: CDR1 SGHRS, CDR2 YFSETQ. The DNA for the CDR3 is TGCGCCAGCAGCTTTGGGCTAGCGGGGGGTAGCACAGATACGCAGTATTTT. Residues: CASSFGLAGGSTDTQYF.

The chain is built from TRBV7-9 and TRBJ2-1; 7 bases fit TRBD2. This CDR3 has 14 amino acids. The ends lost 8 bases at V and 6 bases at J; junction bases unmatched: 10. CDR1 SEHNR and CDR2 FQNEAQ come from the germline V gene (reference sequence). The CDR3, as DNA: TGTGCCAGCTGGGGGGGGGTAGGAGGCAATGAGCAGTTCTTC. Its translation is CASWGGVGGNEQFF.

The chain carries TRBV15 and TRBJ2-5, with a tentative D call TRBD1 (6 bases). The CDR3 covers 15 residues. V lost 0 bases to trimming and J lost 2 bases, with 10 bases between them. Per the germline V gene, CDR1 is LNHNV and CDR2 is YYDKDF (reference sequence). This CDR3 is CATSRDPGQQETQYF. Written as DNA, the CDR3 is TGTGCCACCAGCAGAGACCCCGGACAGCAAGAGACCCAGTACTTC.

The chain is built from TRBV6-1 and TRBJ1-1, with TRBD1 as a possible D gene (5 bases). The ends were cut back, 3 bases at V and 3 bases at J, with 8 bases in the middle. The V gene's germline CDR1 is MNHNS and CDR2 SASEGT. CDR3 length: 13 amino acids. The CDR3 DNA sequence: TGTGCCAGCAGTGAGTCGACAGACACTGAAGCTTTCTTT. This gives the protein CASSESTDTEAFF.

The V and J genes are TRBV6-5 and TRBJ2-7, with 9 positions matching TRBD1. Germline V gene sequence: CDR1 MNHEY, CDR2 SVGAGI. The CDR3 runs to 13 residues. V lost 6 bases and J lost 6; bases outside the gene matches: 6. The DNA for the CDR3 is TGTGCCAGCAGATCTACAGGGGGCGGCGAGCAGTACTTC. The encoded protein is CASRSTGGGEQYF.

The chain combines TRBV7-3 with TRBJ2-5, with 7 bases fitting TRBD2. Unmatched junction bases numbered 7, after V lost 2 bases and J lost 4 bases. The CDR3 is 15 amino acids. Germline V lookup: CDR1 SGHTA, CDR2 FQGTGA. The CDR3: CASSLSREGVETQYF. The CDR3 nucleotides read TGTGCCAGCAGCTTATCGAGGGAGGGAGTAGAGACCCAGTACTTC.

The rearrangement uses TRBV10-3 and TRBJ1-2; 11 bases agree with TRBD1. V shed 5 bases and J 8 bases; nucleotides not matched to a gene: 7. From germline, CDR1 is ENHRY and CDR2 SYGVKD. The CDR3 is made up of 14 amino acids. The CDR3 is CAISKGQGAEGYTF. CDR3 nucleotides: TGTGCCATCAGTAAAGGACAGGGGGCAGAAGGCTACACCTTC.

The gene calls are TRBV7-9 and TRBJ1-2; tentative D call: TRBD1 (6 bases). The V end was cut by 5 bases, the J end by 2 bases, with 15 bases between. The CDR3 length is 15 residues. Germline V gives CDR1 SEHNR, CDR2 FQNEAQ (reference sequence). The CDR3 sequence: CASSRGAGANYGYTF. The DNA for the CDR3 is TGTGCCAGCAGCCGAGGGGCAGGGGCGAACTATGGCTACACCTTC.

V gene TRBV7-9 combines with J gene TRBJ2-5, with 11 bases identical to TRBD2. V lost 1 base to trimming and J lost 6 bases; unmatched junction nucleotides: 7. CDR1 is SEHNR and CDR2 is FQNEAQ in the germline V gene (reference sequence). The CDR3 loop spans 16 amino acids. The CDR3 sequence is CASSLGAGTSGQTQYF. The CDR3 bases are TGTGCCAGCAGCTTAGGGGCCGGGACTAGCGGACAGACCCAGTACTTC.